A selection of T cell receptor beta chains follows, all from one sample in a study of early T cells in non-severe SARS-CoV-2 infection. TCRdb recomputed calls from the 5' RACE reads with MiXCR, one row per CDR3 protein. This repertoire shows 40,000 to 45,000 distinct CDR3 sequences, approximately 12% found once; its top ten account for roughly 15%. Sequenced sample: whole blood. The source of these receptors is an adult who was a healthcare worker with PCR-confirmed SARS-CoV-2 infection or an uninfected control (not recorded which). CDR3s include the opening cysteine and the closing phenylalanine or tryptophan. D genes are given only for firm matches. The listing skips clone size in some rows; elsewhere it reads once, few, many or a size class.

>TRBJ2-1|TRBV7-9|TRBD2|many
CASSPWRGVYNEQFF
>TRBJ2-6|TRBV4-3|-|-
CASSLGRTSGANVLTF
>TRBJ2-5|TRBV29-1|-|few
CSVGQAPGETQYF
>TRBJ1-2|TRBV5-5|-|-
CASSLVGISNYGYTF
>TRBJ1-1|TRBV20-1|TRBD1|-
CSARVYRGTENTEAFF
>TRBJ2-1|TRBV4-2|TRBD2|many
CASSPTSGTYNEQFF
>TRBJ2-1|TRBV6-4|-|few
CASSDSEGADEQFF
>TRBJ2-7|TRBV4-3|-|-
CASSGTWGEQYF
>TRBJ2-7|TRBV6-6|TRBD2|many
CASKLGGSGPPYEQYF
>TRBJ1-1|TRBV4-2|-|many
CASSQDYGNTEAFF
>TRBJ2-1|TRBV20-1|-|many
CSARQGSGYNEQFF
>TRBJ1-1|TRBV7-6|-|medium-sized
CASSTGQGGLNTEAFF
>TRBJ2-5|TRBV6-2/TRBV6-3|-|few
CASGGFQETQYF
>TRBJ2-5|TRBV10-2|-|-
CASCLAEKETQYF
>TRBJ2-3|TRBV15|-|-
CATSRGKTPRGDTQYF
>TRBJ2-3|TRBV11-3|-|many
CASSLLGATDTQYF
>TRBJ2-3|TRBV7-2|-|-
CASSLEGDGTDTQYF
>TRBJ2-7|TRBV2|-|many
CASTPGHYEQYF
>TRBJ1-1|TRBV19|TRBD1|many
CASTPGTGGAEAFF
>TRBJ2-1|TRBV28|TRBD1|-
CASSSGQGIFDEQFF
>TRBJ2-7|TRBV4-1|-|-
CASSQEHGPFSYEQYF
>TRBJ1-2|TRBV2|TRBD1|many
CASTPGQGYGYTF
>TRBJ2-3|TRBV18|TRBD2|few
CASSPDGGTDTQYF
>TRBJ1-6|TRBV5-1|TRBD1|few
CASSTGTVNSPLHF
>TRBJ2-7|TRBV3-1|-|many
CASSYQPGPGYEQYF
>TRBJ1-1|TRBV11-2|-|-
CASSSRGGANTEAFF
>TRBJ1-6|TRBV6-5|-|-
CASSYVGQGYSPLHF
>TRBJ1-6|TRBV6-5|-|few
CASSYARDTPLHF
>TRBJ2-5|TRBV5-1|-|-
CASSLKGYNQETQYF
>TRBJ2-3|TRBV5-4|-|few
CASSSNTDTQYF
>TRBJ1-1|TRBV7-9|TRBD1|-
CASSMDRRNTEAFF
>TRBJ2-7|TRBV20-1|TRBD2|-
CSAMTSGFSYEQYF
>TRBJ2-2|TRBV2|-|few
CASMRRTGELFF
>TRBJ2-7|TRBV3-1|-|-
CASSPGGGGYRYEQYF
>TRBJ2-5|TRBV28|TRBD2|few
CASSSAGTSTETQYF
>TRBJ2-1|TRBV2|-|many
CASSALDPADEQFF
>TRBJ2-2|TRBV5-4|-|many
CASKSRGTGELFF
>TRBJ2-1|TRBV7-6|TRBD1|-
CASSLLDRAYNEQFF